The 21 T cell receptor beta chains in this list originate from one sample, sequenced in a study of Ad26.COV2.S vaccination and SARS-CoV-2 variants. Some clones are missing from TCRdb's copy, which holds only in-frame ones; the method was immunoSEQ multiplex PCR. The sample has some 340,000 clones, 70% to 90% seen once; the top ten hold 2% to 2.5%. Documented treatment: over 15 received Ad26.COV2.S at low or high dose, single or two shots; about 5 received placebo; per-sample allocation not given. Sampling happened 63 days after the first vaccine or placebo injection. The sample consisted of peripheral blood, taken in a trial of Ad26.COV2.S vaccine versus placebo. Receptor source: a person aged 18-65 years who received the Ad26.COV2.S COVID-19 vaccine or a placebo.

The chain recombines TRBV10-3 with TRBJ2-6; 9 bases agree with TRBD1. In germline, CDR1 is ENHRY, CDR2 SYGVKD. This CDR3 has 17 amino acids. Trimming cost V 10 bases and J 4 bases; bases outside gene matches: 14. Here the CDR3 reads CATESGTGTAGANVLTF. The DNA of the CDR3 is TGTGCCACCGAGTCCGGGACAGGGACGGCCGGGGCCAACGTCCTGACTTTC.

This clone was seen once. The V call is TRBV7-9, the J call TRBJ2-4; 14 nucleotides agree with TRBD2. This CDR3 has 18 amino acids. Per germline, CDR1 SEHNR and CDR2 FQNEAQ (reference sequence). The junction had 6 bases not matched to a gene; V was cut back by 5 bases and J by 0 bases. As DNA, the CDR3 is TGTGCCAGCAGCGCAGGGACTAGCGGGGGCCCAGCCAAAAACATTCAGTACTTC. It codes for CASSAGTSGGPAKNIQYF.

The rearrangement uses TRBV27 and TRBJ1-2; D unclear. There are 11 residues in the CDR3. CDR1 MNHEY and CDR2 SMNVEV come from the germline V gene (reference sequence). V lost 5 bases and J lost 4, with 5 bases in between. The CDR3 nucleotides read TGTGCCAGCAGTACCGGCTATGGCTACACCTTC. It encodes CASSTGYGYTF.

V is TRBV19 and J is TRBJ2-5; D might be TRBD1 (5 bases). CDR1 is LNHDA and CDR2 is SQIVND in the germline V gene (reference sequence). Trimming shortened V by 5 bases and J by 0 bases, and 13 bases separated the two germline ends. The CDR3 extends over 15 amino acids. The CDR3 protein is CASSQGRVYQETQYF. CDR3 nucleotides: TGTGCCAGTAGTCAAGGCAGGGTGTACCAAGAGACCCAGTACTTC.

V usage is TRBV6-2 or TRBV6-3 and J usage is TRBJ2-7; 10 bases line up with TRBD1. The CDR3 runs 15 residues. V shed 5 bases, J shed 6 bases, and the junction held 10 bases outside the gene matches. Per the germline V gene, CDR1 is MNHEY and CDR2 is SVGEGT. The CDR3 is CASSNRDRGSGEQYF. The DNA for the CDR3 is TGTGCCAGCAGTAACCGGGACAGGGGATCGGGCGAGCAGTACTTC.

The chain couples TRBV3-1 (or the pseudogene TRBV3-2) to TRBJ2-3, with TRBD2 as a possible D gene (5 bases). CDR1 LGHDT and CDR2 YNNKEL come from the germline V gene (reference sequence). The germline V and J ends were trimmed by 0 bases and 7 bases, with 5 bases remaining between them. The CDR3 is 12 residues long. CDR3 sequence reads: CASSQDGNTQYF. In nucleotides, the CDR3 is TGTGCCAGCAGCCAAGACGGGAATACGCAGTATTTT.

The chain carries TRBV6-2 or TRBV6-3 and TRBJ1-2; D unclear. The CDR3 covers 14 residues. Trimming stripped 0 bases from V and 8 bases from J, with 13 bases between. Germline V lookup: CDR1 MNHEY, CDR2 SVGEGT. The CDR3 protein is CASSYSLTADGYTF. Written as DNA, the CDR3 is TGTGCCAGCAGTTACTCTTTAACGGCGGACGGCTACACCTTC.

The V call is TRBV27, the J call TRBJ2-7, with 7 bases identical to TRBD1. Germline lookup yields CDR1 MNHEY and CDR2 SMNVEV (reference sequence). CDR3 length: 13 residues. V lost 8 bases, J lost 2 bases, and 6 bases stayed unmatched. The chain's CDR3 is CASSTGAAYEQYF. Here the CDR3 DNA reads TGTGCCAGCTCCACAGGGGCGGCCTACGAGCAGTACTTC.

The chain is built from TRBV11-2 and TRBJ2-7; 12 bases match TRBD1. Germline V gene sequence: CDR1 SGHAT, CDR2 FQNNGV. The J segment lost 9 bases and the V segment lost 2 bases, leaving 8 bases of the junction unmatched. CDR3 length: 15 residues. CDR3 nucleotides: TGTGCCAGCAGCTTATCCGGGACAGGGGGCGAAAGGCAGTACTTC. It translates to CASSLSGTGGERQYF.

V usage is TRBV7-2 and J usage is TRBJ1-2, with D uncertain. Germline V CDR1 and CDR2: SGHTA, FQGNSA. This CDR3 region has 13 residues. The V and J ends lost 0 bases and 4 bases respectively, with 6 bases between them. The CDR3 is CASSLARSYGYTF. In DNA form, the CDR3 reads TGTGCCAGCAGCTTAGCGCGGAGCTATGGCTACACCTTC.

CDR3 loop: CASSLFPGRDGYTF. For the CDR3, the DNA is TGTGCCAGCAGTTTATTTCCCGGCAGGGACGGCTACACCTTC. V gene TRBV28 combines with J gene TRBJ1-2, with D possibly matching TRBD1 (5 bases). V dropped 1 base and J dropped 8 bases, with 14 bases sitting between them. This CDR3 has 14 residues. Per the germline V gene, CDR1 is MDHEN and CDR2 is SYDVKM.

The chain uses TRBV5-4 and TRBJ2-7; TRBD2 aligns across 7 bases. Trimming at V came to 2 bases and at J to 2 bases, leaving 16 bases not matched to a gene. CDR1 SGHNT and CDR2 YYREEE come from the germline V gene (reference sequence). The CDR3 is made up of 18 amino acids. The CDR3 reads CASSFRTSLRVGPYEQYF. DNA for the CDR3: TGTGCCAGCAGCTTTCGGACTAGTCTACGAGTGGGGCCCTACGAGCAGTACTTC.

In nucleotides, the CDR3 is TGTGCCAGCAGTTTATTAAGGGGGCAGGGCACTGAAGCTTTCTTT. It specifies CASSLLRGQGTEAFF. V usage is TRBV27 and J usage is TRBJ1-1; 7 nucleotides align to TRBD1. There are 15 residues in the CDR3. Germline trimming cut 1 base from V and 4 bases from J; bases unmatched to any gene: 6. Per the germline V gene, CDR1 is MNHEY and CDR2 is SMNVEV (reference sequence).

This chain uses TRBV3-1 (or the pseudogene TRBV3-2) with TRBJ1-1, with D possibly TRBD1 on 6 matching bases. Trimming left V 4 bases short and J 5 bases short, with 11 bases between. Germline V lookup: CDR1 LGHDT, CDR2 YNNKEL (reference sequence). The length of the CDR3 is 13 residues. The CDR3 region is CASSPRGGTEAFF. The CDR3 bases are TGTGCCAGCAGCCCCAGGGGCGGGACTGAAGCTTTCTTT.

The V gene is TRBV5-1, the J gene TRBJ1-1, with D tentatively TRBD1 (5 bases). The V gene lost 0 bases and the J gene lost 4 bases, with 10 bases spanning the gap. Germline-derived CDR1 and CDR2 are SGHRS and YFSETQ. The CDR3 loop spans 14 amino acids. In DNA, the CDR3 is TGCGCCAGCAGCTTGGACCGGAGGGGCACTGAAGCTTTCTTT. It is translated as CASSLDRRGTEAFF.

This chain joins TRBV9 and TRBJ1-5; D is unclear. The CDR3 extends over 15 amino acids. Looked up from germline, CDR1 is SGDLS and CDR2 is YYNGEE. Trimming removed 1 base from V and 0 bases from J, with 8 bases in between. For the CDR3, the DNA is TGTGCCAGCAGCGTAAGTGGGTCTAGCAATCAGCCCCAGCATTTT. Its protein product is CASSVSGSSNQPQHF.

This clone was observed a few times. The chain employs TRBV10-1 and TRBJ1-5; D not resolved. The CDR3 totals 14 residues. Trimming left V 0 bases short and J 3 bases short, with 6 bases between. Germline-derived CDR1 and CDR2 are WNHNN and SYGVQD (reference sequence). The CDR3 here is CASSESGYNQPQHF. The CDR3, as DNA: TGCGCCAGCAGTGAGTCGGGGTACAATCAGCCCCAGCATTTT.

About this clone: Other nucleotide sequences in the sample specify the same CDR3. The V and J genes are TRBV3-1 (or the pseudogene TRBV3-2) and TRBJ1-2; 8 bases are a match to TRBD1. J was trimmed by 7 bases and V by 1 base; bases with no gene match: 2. The CDR3 length is 13 residues. Per the germline V gene, CDR1 is LGHDT and CDR2 is YNNKEL (reference sequence). CDR3 sequence (DNA): TGTGCCAGCAGCCAAGGGACAGGGCTTGGCTACACCTTC. It specifies CASSQGTGLGYTF.

V is TRBV28 and J is TRBJ2-5; either TRBD1 or TRBD2 may fit D (5 bases each). The V end was cut by 0 bases, the J end by 1 base, with 15 bases between. Germline V CDR1 and CDR2: MDHEN, SYDVKM. This CDR3 is built from 17 residues. This CDR3 is CASSLWAWNGTQETQYF. CDR3 coding DNA: TGTGCCAGCAGTTTATGGGCTTGGAACGGGACCCAAGAGACCCAGTACTTC.

The gene calls are TRBV11-3 and TRBJ1-1; TRBD1 might be the D (5 bases). V lost 1 base and J lost 0, with 6 bases in between. The CDR3 contains 14 residues. Germline assignment: CDR1 SGHNT and CDR2 YENEEA. The CDR3 coding sequence is TGTGCCAGCAGCTTAGGAGGGGTGAACACTGAAGCTTTCTTT. Its translation is CASSLGGVNTEAFF.

The chain carries TRBV10-3 and TRBJ1-1; 9 positions agree with TRBD1. V lost 4 bases and J lost 1; bases outside the gene matches: 1. CDR3 length: 14 residues. CDR1 is ENHRY and CDR2 is SYGVKD in the germline V gene. CDR3 nucleotide sequence: TGTGCCATCAGTGGGGGACAGGGGAACACTGAAGCTTTCTTT. Its translation: CAISGGQGNTEAFF.